This T cell receptor (beta chain) was identified during a study of CD8 T cells in Susac syndrome. V lost 0 bases and J lost 8; bases outside the gene matches: 7. The CDR3 totals 15 residues. The germline CDR1 and CDR2 sequences are LGHNA and YSLEER. cDNA came from approximately 0.5 to 1 ug RNA primed by random hexamers. One entry per CDR3 protein results from TCRdb running MiXCR on the immunoSEQ multiplex PCR reads. Seen here are fewer than 250,000 distinct CDR3 sequences, approximately 90% observed once, and the top ten hold 0.1% to 0.15%. The TCR originated in a human donor with multiple sclerosis. The chain carries TRBV4-3 and TRBJ2-1; 7 nucleotides align to TRBD2. Sequencing input: CD8+ T cells from PBMCs. CDR3 loop: CASSQDGEGLDEQFF. The CDR3 region has the DNA TGCGCCAGCAGCCAAGACGGGGAGGGCCTCGATGAGCAGTTCTTC.